What follows describes a single TCR beta chain. The antigen is undetermined. Time point here: new active TB diagnosis, blood taken before or within 7 days of starting treatment. This specimen comes from a study of T cells in tuberculosis. Study summary: IGRA-negative adolescents, IGRA-positive adolescents with latent tuberculosis and adults with active tuberculosis formed this South African cohort.

Method: immunoSEQ multiplex PCR; TCRdb's copy keeps in-frame clones and lacks some. This table holds 35,000 to 45,000 clones, roughly 94% found once. Study-level findings and limits: Active tuberculosis alpha repertoires lay closer to GMM-specific TCRs than controls'.

Sequences were derived from PBMCs, sampled at tuberculosis diagnosis. This receptor was identified in an adult with tuberculosis.

CDR3 region: CASSDRGADTQYF. The CDR3 DNA sequence: TGTGCCAGCAGCGACAGGGGTGCAGATACGCAGTATTTT. V is TRBV2 and J is TRBJ2-3; 8 bases are shared with TRBD1. From germline, CDR1 is SNHLY and CDR2 FYNNEI. This CDR3 is 13 amino acids long. The J segment lost 4 bases and the V segment lost 6 bases, leaving 3 bases of the junction unmatched.